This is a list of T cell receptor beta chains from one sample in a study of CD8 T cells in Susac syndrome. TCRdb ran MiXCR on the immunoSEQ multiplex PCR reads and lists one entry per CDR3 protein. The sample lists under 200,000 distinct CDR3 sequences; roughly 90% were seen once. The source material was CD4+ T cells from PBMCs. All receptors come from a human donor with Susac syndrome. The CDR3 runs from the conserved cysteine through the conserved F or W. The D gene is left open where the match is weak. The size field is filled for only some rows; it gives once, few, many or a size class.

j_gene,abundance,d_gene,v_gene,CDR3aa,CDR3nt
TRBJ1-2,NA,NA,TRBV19,CASSEVFYGYTF,TGTGCCAGTAGCGAGGTCTTCTATGGCTACACCTTC
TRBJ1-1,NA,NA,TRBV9,CASSEGQNTEAFF,TGTGCCAGCAGCGAGGGACAGAACACTGAAGCTTTCTTT
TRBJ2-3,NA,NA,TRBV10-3,CAISAAGPDTQYF,TGTGCCATCAGTGCGGCGGGCCCAGATACGCAGTATTTT
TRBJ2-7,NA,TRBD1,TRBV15,CATSRGTGTGMYEQYF,TGTGCCACCAGCAGAGGTACCGGGACAGGGATGTACGAGCAGTACTTC
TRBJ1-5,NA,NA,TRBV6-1,CASTREGLAGNQPQHF,TGTGCCAGCACTCGAGAGGGATTAGCTGGCAATCAGCCCCAGCATTTT
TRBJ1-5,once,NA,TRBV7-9,CASSFSVGGEVQPQHF,TGTGCCAGCAGCTTCAGCGTTGGGGGGGAAGTTCAGCCCCAGCATTTT
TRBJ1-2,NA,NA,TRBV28,CASSPGTSLSYGYTF,TGTGCCAGCAGTCCCGGGACATCCTTGAGCTATGGCTACACCTTC
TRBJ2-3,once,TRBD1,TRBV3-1,CASSLGQFSTDTQYF,TGTGCCAGCAGCCTGGGACAGTTTAGCACAGATACGCAGTATTTT
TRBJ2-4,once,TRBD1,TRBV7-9,CASSSGQGANIQYF,TGTGCCAGCAGCTCGGGACAGGGGGCAAACATTCAGTACTTC
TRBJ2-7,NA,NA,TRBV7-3,CASSFTGPKGSYEQYF,TGTGCCAGCAGCTTTACAGGGCCAAAAGGCTCCTACGAGCAGTACTTC
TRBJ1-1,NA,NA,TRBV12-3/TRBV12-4,CASSPQGVAFF,TGTGCCAGCAGCCCTCAGGGCGTAGCTTTCTTT
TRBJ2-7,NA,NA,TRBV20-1,CSARPAGRSYEQYF,TGCAGTGCTAGACCGGCAGGGCGGTCCTACGAGCAGTACTTC
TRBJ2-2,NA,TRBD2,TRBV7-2,CASSLVGSGGPNTGELFF,TGTGCCAGCAGCTTAGTTGGTAGCGGGGGGCCTAACACCGGGGAGCTGTTTTTT
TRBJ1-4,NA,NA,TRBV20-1,CSARDLKKNEKLFF,TGCAGTGCTAGAGATCTTAAAAAGAATGAAAAACTGTTTTTT
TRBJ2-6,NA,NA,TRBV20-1,CSASDGPSGANVLTF,TGCAGTGCTAGCGACGGTCCCTCTGGGGCCAACGTCCTGACTTTC
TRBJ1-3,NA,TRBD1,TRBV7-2,CASSSPGQENTIYF,TGTGCCAGCAGCTCACCGGGACAGGAAAACACCATATATTTT
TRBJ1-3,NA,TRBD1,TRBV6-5,CASSWGQGNTIYF,TGTGCCAGCAGTTGGGGACAGGGGAACACCATATATTTT
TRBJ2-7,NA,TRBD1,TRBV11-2,CASSRGTGGTYEQYF,TGTGCCAGCAGCCGAGGGACAGGGGGCACCTACGAGCAGTACTTC
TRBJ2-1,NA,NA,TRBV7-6,CASSLGPLDNEQFF,TGTGCCAGCAGCCTGGGCCCCCTAGACAATGAGCAGTTCTTC
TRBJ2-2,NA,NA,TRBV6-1,CASSEGASLGTGELFF,TGTGCCAGCAGTGAAGGAGCATCTCTGGGCACCGGGGAGCTGTTTTTT
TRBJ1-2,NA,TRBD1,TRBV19,CASSPTGQGSYTF,TGTGCCAGTAGTCCAACTGGACAGGGAAGCTACACCTTC
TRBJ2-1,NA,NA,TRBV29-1,CSVASRGNNEQFF,TGCAGCGTTGCGTCCAGGGGAAACAATGAGCAGTTCTTC
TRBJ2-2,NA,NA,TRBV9,CASSVGSRVLNTGELFF,TGTGCCAGCAGCGTGGGCAGCAGGGTATTGAACACCGGGGAGCTGTTTTTT
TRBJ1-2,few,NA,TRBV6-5,CASSYSTGDYGYTF,TGTGCCAGCAGTTACTCGACAGGCGACTATGGCTACACCTTC
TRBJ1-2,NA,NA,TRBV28,CATMSQGFRGYTF,TGTGCCACCATGAGCCAGGGTTTTCGTGGCTACACCTTC
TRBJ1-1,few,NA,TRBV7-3,CASSQTRDTPDFF,TGTGCCAGCAGCCAAACGAGGGACACTCCGGATTTCTTT
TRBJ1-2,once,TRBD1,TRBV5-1,CASSLGTGQGGRNYGYTF,TGCGCCAGCAGCTTGGGAACGGGACAGGGGGGACGTAACTATGGCTACACCTTC
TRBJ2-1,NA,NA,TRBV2,CASSEMGRGTQFF,TGTGCCAGCAGTGAAATGGGGAGAGGGACTCAGTTCTTC
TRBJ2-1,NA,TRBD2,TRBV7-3,CASSETSGVNEQFF,TGTGCCAGCAGCGAGACTAGCGGGGTCAATGAGCAGTTCTTC
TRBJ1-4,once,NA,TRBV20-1,CSASPRNEKLFF,TGCAGTGCTAGTCCGCGGAATGAAAAACTGTTTTTT
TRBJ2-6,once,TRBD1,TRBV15,CATSTGGIYSGANVLTF,TGTGCCACCAGCACAGGGGGCATTTACTCTGGGGCCAACGTCCTGACTTTC
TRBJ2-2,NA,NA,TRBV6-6,CASSSIQGNTGELFF,TGTGCCAGCAGTTCCATACAGGGGAACACCGGGGAGCTGTTTTTT